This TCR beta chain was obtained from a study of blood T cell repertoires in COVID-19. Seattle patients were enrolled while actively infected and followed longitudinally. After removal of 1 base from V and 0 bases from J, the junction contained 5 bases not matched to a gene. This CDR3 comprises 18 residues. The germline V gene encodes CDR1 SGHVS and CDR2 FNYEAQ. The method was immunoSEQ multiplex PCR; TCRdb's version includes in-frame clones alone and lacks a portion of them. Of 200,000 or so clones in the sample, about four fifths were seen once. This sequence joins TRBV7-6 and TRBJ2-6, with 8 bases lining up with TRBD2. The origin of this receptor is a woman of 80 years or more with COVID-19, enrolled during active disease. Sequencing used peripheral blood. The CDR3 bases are TGTGCCAGCAGCTTAGGAGGCGGGAGGACCTCTGGGGCCAACGTCCTGACTTTC. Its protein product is CASSLGGGRTSGANVLTF.